This TCR beta chain was sequenced for a study of T cells in narcolepsy. Study at large: Donors had narcolepsy type 1 or type 2, or were healthy controls.

TCRdb's copy holds only in-frame clones and misses some; the assay was immunoSEQ multiplex PCR. The table includes under 35,000 clones, more than 75% detected once. Findings of the study overall: Reportedly, autoreactive clonotypes were serially detected in patients' blood but not controls'. Same-patient CSF and blood CD4+ T cell clonotypes included HCRT-specific and TRIB2-specific autoreactive ones.

With respect to this clone: As yet, its antigen is unknown.

Looked up from germline, CDR1 is MNHEY and CDR2 is SVGAGI. Germline trimming cut 6 bases from V and 1 base from J; bases unmatched to any gene: 3. The CDR3 has 13 residues. This TCR was recovered from a human donor in good health. Sample: memory (CD45RA-) CD4+ T cells from blood. The chain links TRBV6-5 to TRBJ2-7, with 7 bases lining up with TRBD1. The CDR3 loop reads CASSRQGSYEQYF. CDR3 bases: TGTGCCAGCAGCAGACAGGGATCCTACGAGCAGTACTTC.